This note documents a single T cell receptor (beta chain) sequence. This receptor's antigen is unknown. No base-level quality is on record; no much larger clone is a single base apart. Read against the paper, the sample's treatment or condition label means: approximately 18 received Ad26.COV2.S at low or high dose, single or two shots; several received placebo; per-sample allocation not given. For vaccine and placebo recipients, the sequenced repertoires came from samples collected on day 63 after the first injection. Cohort 1b enrolled some 25 adults aged 18-55 years at a single site in Boston, USA, between 29 July and 7 August 2020. Ad26.COV2.S was a replication-incompetent adenovirus type 26 vector that expressed a prefusion-stabilized SARS-CoV-2 spike protein derived from the original Wuhan strain. TCRbeta CDR3 regions were sequenced with the immunoSEQ Assay. After extraction, genomic DNA underwent amplification by bias-controlled multiplex PCR, followed by high-throughput sequencing. For the original study's pipeline: To quantify the absolute abundance of each unique TCRbeta CDR3 region, sequences were collapsed and filtered. T cell fraction was estimated by normalization of TCRbeta template counts to usable DNA, with usable DNA being measured through amplification of reference genes present in all nucleated cells. Repertoire TCRs were annotated as SARS-CoV-2-specific when V gene, CDR3 amino acid sequence and J gene were exactly matched to a known reactive TCR set. The reference SARS-CoV-2 TCR set was derived from MIRA and filtered for enrichment in COVID-19-positive ImmuneCODE repertoires, a step that removed public or cross-reactive TCRs. Using the MIRA antigens, annotated TCRs were further analysed by specific ORF or by position within an ORF. Breadth was defined as the number of annotated unique rearrangements divided by the total number of unique productive rearrangements, and depth was defined as the summed frequency of the annotated unique rearrangements. Group comparisons of TCR breadth used two-sided Wilcoxon rank-sum tests. TCRdb provides this immuneACCESS table in a form limited to in-frame rearrangements. Some clones are lacking; in checked studies, under half of them reflect an unresolved V gene, and why the rest are absent is not known. V and J calls and clone size are as listed in that table; D and trimming were resolved from the DNA. In all, the sample holds hundreds of thousands of clones, and about 88% of those were seen once. Of the sample, about 2.4% falls within the top ten clones.

These data originate in a study of Ad26.COV2.S vaccination and SARS-CoV-2 variants (dated by TCRdb to the early 2020s). Background on the whole study: Vaccine-arm donors came from COV1001, a multicentre, randomized, double-blind, placebo-controlled phase I-IIa trial of Ad26.COV2.S in healthy adults. Ad26.COV2.S was administered intramuscularly at a dose of 5x10^10 or 1x10^11 viral particles, either as one shot or as two shots given 56 days apart. The specificity and breadth of SARS-CoV-2-reactive T cell receptors after Ad26.COV2.S vaccination were assessed by TCRbeta repertoire sequencing. A total of around 32 samples were included in the TCR-sequenced set, comprising roughly 19 Ad26.COV2.S vaccine recipients, 5 placebo recipients and 8 SARS-CoV-2 convalescent individuals. Trial participants were randomized into five groups of five, in which low-dose or high-dose Ad26.COV2.S was given once or twice, or placebo was given on both occasions. Throughout the experiments and outcome assessment, investigators stayed blinded to trial group allocation.

The full study reports these points: The study was not powered for comparison of responses between vaccine doses or regimens. Spike-specific TCR breadth was higher in Ad26.COV2.S recipients than in placebo recipients (P = 0.0014). After vaccination, substantial breadth of spike-specific CD8+ and CD4+ T cell responses was reported. Non-spike TCR breadth was comparable between vaccine and placebo recipients, consistent with the vaccine containing only spike. The authors noted that the TCR breadth and depth analyses may have underestimated total T cell responses.

Reading the germline V gene gives CDR1 LGHNA and CDR2 YSLEER. The CDR3, cysteine through phenylalanine, is 13 amino acids long. The CDR3 DNA has 39 bases and is translated from base 1. At the junction V is shortened by 3 bases and J by 5 bases, with 5 bases in between. The TCR sequence derives from a person between 18 and 60 years old who received the Ad26.COV2.S COVID-19 vaccine or a placebo. This receptor chain uses TRBV4-3 and TRBJ1-6; the D gene is not confidently resolved. The sequenced sample was peripheral blood, obtained in a trial of Ad26.COV2.S vaccine versus placebo. The CDR3 is CASSQSNNSPLHF. The DNA is TGCGCCAGCAGCCAGTCTAATAATTCACCCCTCCACTTT.